This T cell receptor (beta chain) was found in a study of T cell repertoires in cytomegalovirus infection. For the study at large: CMV infection plus the matching HLA type was flagged by public TCR beta signatures. Points from the study as a whole: CMV carriers with the relevant HLA were identified by cumulative public TCR beta family frequency.

TCRdb reprocessed the reads via MiXCR and lists one record per CDR3 protein. The sample has fewer than 550,000 distinct CDR3 sequences, about 33% seen once. The J segment lost 4 bases and the V segment lost 5 bases, leaving 5 bases of the junction unmatched. The CDR3 consists of 15 residues. CDR1 and CDR2 from the germline V gene are SGHVS and FQNEAQ. This clonotype was seen repeatedly, ten times or more. Its matching antigen is unknown. This clonotype was sampled from a human donor in good health (CMV status not recorded). Some clones in this sample may be carry-over from other donors' samples. The chain joins TRBV7-8 to TRBJ2-5, with TRBD2 matching 12 bases. Material for sequencing was PBMCs. The CDR3 loop is CASSPLAGGIETQYF. CDR3 nucleotides: TGTGCCAGCAGCCCGCTAGCGGGGGGGATAGAGACCCAGTACTTC. Combining the CDR3 with reference TRBV7-8 and TRBJ2-5 gives the whole variable domain GAGVSQSPRYKVAKRGQDVALRCDPISGHVSLFWYQQALGQGPEFLTYFQNEAQLDKSGLPSDRFFAERPEGSVSTLKIQRTQQEDSAVYLCASSPLAGGIETQYFGPGTRLLVL.